Sequencing of this T cell receptor beta chain was carried out in a study of identical twins. This clonotype has ten or more counts. Antigen: not known. General observations from the study: Zero-insertion results could be subject to partial confounding by invariant MAIT and iNKT cells.

TCRdb used MiXCR to reprocess the 5' RACE reads, holding one entry per CDR3 protein. The data show about 240,000 distinct CDR3 sequences, about 13% seen once. The CDR3 extends over 13 amino acids. Germline V gene lookup returns CDR1 MDHEN and CDR2 SYDVKM. With 7 bases removed from V and 3 bases from J, the gap between germline ends came to 12 bases. This sample also belongs to another study, concerning yellow fever vaccine responses in identical twins.

The chain has TRBV28 and TRBJ2-5; tentatively, D is TRBD1 (5 bases). The receptor's source is a woman aged 18-29 years in good health. Sample: memory (CD45RO+) T cells sorted from blood. In DNA, the CDR3 is TGTGCCAGCACCACTCCAGGGAAAGAGACCCAGTACTTC. Amino acids: CASTTPGKETQYF.